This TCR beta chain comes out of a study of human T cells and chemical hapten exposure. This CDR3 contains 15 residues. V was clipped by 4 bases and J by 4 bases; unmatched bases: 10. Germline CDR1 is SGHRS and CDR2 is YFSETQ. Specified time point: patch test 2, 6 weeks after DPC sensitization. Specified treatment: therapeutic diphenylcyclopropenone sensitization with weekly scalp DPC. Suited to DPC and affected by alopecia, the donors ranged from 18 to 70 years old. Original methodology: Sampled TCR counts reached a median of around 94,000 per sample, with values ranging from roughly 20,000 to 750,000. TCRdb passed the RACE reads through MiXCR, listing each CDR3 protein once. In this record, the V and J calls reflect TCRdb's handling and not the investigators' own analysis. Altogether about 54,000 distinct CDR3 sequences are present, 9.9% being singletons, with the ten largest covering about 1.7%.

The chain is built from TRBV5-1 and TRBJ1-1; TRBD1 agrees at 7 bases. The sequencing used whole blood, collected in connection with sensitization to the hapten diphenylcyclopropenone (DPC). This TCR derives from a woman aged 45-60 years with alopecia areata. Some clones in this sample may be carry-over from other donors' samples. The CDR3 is CASSALTGYSTEAFF. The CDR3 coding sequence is TGCGCCAGCAGCGCCCTGACAGGGTACTCCACTGAAGCTTTCTTT.